Shown below are 25 T cell receptor beta chains from a single sample sequenced in a study of blood T cell repertoires in COVID-19. Sequencing used immunoSEQ multiplex PCR; TCRdb keeps in-frame clones, though not all of them. The sample records more than 250,000 clones, nearly 90% being singletons. Specimen: PBMCs or T cells enriched from blood (not recorded which). These receptors all stem from a woman aged 30 to 39 who had recovered from COVID-19.

This sequence joins TRBV27 and TRBJ2-7; D is unclear. This CDR3 is built from 13 residues. The germline V gene encodes CDR1 MNHEY and CDR2 SMNVEV (reference sequence). Trimming shortened V by 5 bases and J by 3 bases, and 11 bases separated the two germline ends. The CDR3 bases are TGTGCCAGCAGTCCCAGTCGTAACTACGAGCAGTACTTC. Translated, it gives CASSPSRNYEQYF.

The chain has TRBV13 and TRBJ1-1; 9 nucleotides match TRBD1. The CDR3 has 16 residues. Germline CDR1 is PRHDT and CDR2 is FYEKMQ (reference sequence). V was pared by 2 bases and J by 1 base, with 5 bases of the junction left unmatched. The CDR3 sequence: CASSLSLTGGNTEAFF. The CDR3 DNA reads TGTGCCAGCAGCTTATCCCTGACAGGGGGGAACACTGAAGCTTTCTTT.

This clone was picked up one time. The V gene is TRBV30, the J gene TRBJ1-1; D is unresolved. Trimming cost V 0 bases and J 4 bases, with 9 bases left between them. The CDR3 consists of 13 residues. Germline V gives CDR1 GTSNPN, CDR2 SVGIG (reference sequence). The CDR3 region is CAWSVYGGTEAFF. The CDR3 coding sequence is TGTGCCTGGAGTGTCTATGGAGGCACTGAAGCTTTCTTT.

CDR3 protein: CASSPSGQGAKLEAFF. CDR3 in DNA: TGCGCCAGCAGCCCGTCGGGACAGGGGGCTAAGCTTGAAGCTTTCTTT. The chain is built from TRBV5-1 and TRBJ1-1; 12 nucleotides align to TRBD1. The CDR3 length is 16 residues. V was clipped by 4 bases and J by 7 bases; unmatched bases: 11. CDR1 and CDR2 from the germline V gene are SGHRS and YFSETQ.

CDR3 sequence: CASSLTSGGALETQYF. As DNA, the CDR3 is TGTGCCAGTAGTCTTACTAGCGGGGGGGCCTTAGAGACCCAGTACTTC. The chain joins TRBV19 to TRBJ2-5; 13 bases align to TRBD2. Germline loops: CDR1 LNHDA, CDR2 SQIVND (reference sequence). Trimming took 5 bases from V and 4 from J; bases not matched to a gene: 7. The CDR3 is 16 amino acids.

This chain links TRBV2 with TRBJ2-3; 10 nucleotides line up with TRBD1. Germline V gives CDR1 SNHLY, CDR2 FYNNEI. V was pared by 8 bases and J by 4 bases, with 9 bases of the junction left unmatched. This CDR3 contains 15 residues. The CDR3 DNA sequence: TGTGCCAGCGGCATTTTAGGACAGGGGGCAGATACGCAGTATTTT. Its protein product is CASGILGQGADTQYF.

This clone was observed a handful of times. The chain joins TRBV2 to TRBJ2-7, with D perhaps matching TRBD1 (6 bases). This CDR3 is built from 13 residues. Germline V gene data show CDR1 as SNHLY and CDR2 as FYNNEI. Trimming stripped 8 bases from V and 5 bases from J, with 16 bases between. The CDR3 spells CASLQSGVHEQYF. The CDR3 DNA sequence: TGTGCCAGCCTCCAATCAGGGGTCCACGAGCAGTACTTC.

Only a few counts were recorded for this clone. This chain connects TRBV7-9 to TRBJ1-2, with TRBD1 identical over 8 bases. This CDR3 has 13 residues. Germline V CDR1 and CDR2: SEHNR, FQNEAQ (reference sequence). Trimming took 3 bases from V and 11 from J; bases not matched to a gene: 8. The DNA of the CDR3 is TGTGCCAGCAGCTTCGACAGGGGTTCGGGGTACACCTTC. Translating gives CASSFDRGSGYTF.

The CDR3 DNA sequence: TGTGCCAGCAGCCTTTACCGCGAAGCTTTCTCTGGAAACACCATATATTTT. Its translation: CASSLYREAFSGNTIYF. This chain uses TRBV3-1 (or the pseudogene TRBV3-2) with TRBJ1-3; D unclear. Trimming took 4 bases from V and 0 from J, leaving 16 bases between them. Germline lookup yields CDR1 LGHDT and CDR2 YNNKEL (reference sequence). The CDR3 is 17 residues long.

The V gene is TRBV25-1, the J gene TRBJ1-4; D gene ambiguous. Germline V lookup: CDR1 MGHDK, CDR2 SYGVNS. V shed 5 bases and J shed 3 bases, with 10 bases lying between them. The CDR3 length is 14 residues. The CDR3 protein is CASSKKEANEKLFF. The CDR3 DNA is TGTGCCAGCAGTAAGAAGGAGGCTAATGAAAAACTGTTTTTT.

This clone was counted between two and nine times. The V gene is TRBV7-9, the J gene TRBJ2-1; D not resolved. The CDR3 loop spans 13 amino acids. Germline lookup yields CDR1 SEHNR and CDR2 FQNEAQ (reference sequence). V gave up 0 bases and J gave up 7 bases, with 7 bases separating them. CDR3 amino acids: CASSLAQLNEQFF. DNA for the CDR3: TGTGCCAGCAGCTTAGCGCAGTTAAATGAGCAGTTCTTC.

This rearrangement joins TRBV5-1 to TRBJ2-1, with TRBD1 matching 9 bases. This CDR3 is 15 amino acids long. The junction had 6 bases not matched to a gene; V was cut back by 4 bases and J by 4 bases. Germline V CDR1 and CDR2: SGHRS, YFSETQ. The DNA for the CDR3 is TGCGCCAGCAGCCCGGGACAGGGTGGTTACAATGAGCAGTTCTTC. As protein: CASSPGQGGYNEQFF. The entire variable domain, with the rest obtained from reference TRBV5-1 and TRBJ2-1, is as follows: KAGVTQTPRYLIKTRGQQVTLSCSPISGHRSVSWYQQTPGQGLQFLFEYFSETQRNKGNFPGRFSGRQFSNSRSEMNVSTLELGDSALYLCASSPGQGGYNEQFFGPGTRLTVL.

This sequence joins TRBV15 and TRBJ2-7; 10 nucleotides align to TRBD1. Losses at the gene ends were 4 bases for V and 4 bases for J; bases not matched to a gene: 4. CDR3 length equals 14 residues. Germline V lookup: CDR1 LNHNV, CDR2 YYDKDF (reference sequence). This chain's CDR3 is CATSNRDRGYEQYF. In DNA form, the CDR3 reads TGTGCCACCAGCAACCGGGACAGGGGTTACGAGCAGTACTTC.

This CDR3 reads CASTRPTGREKLFF. The CDR3 region has the DNA TGTGCCAGCACTAGGCCCACCGGTAGGGAAAAACTGTTTTTT. The V and J genes are TRBV2 and TRBJ1-4; D gene uncertain. V lost 7 bases to trimming and J lost 8 bases, with 17 bases between them. The CDR3 covers 14 residues. From germline, CDR1 is SNHLY and CDR2 FYNNEI.

This clone was recorded a few times. J is TRBJ2-3 and V is TRBV7-2, with 10 bases fitting TRBD1. Germline trimming cut 5 bases from V and 4 bases from J; bases unmatched to any gene: 9. The CDR3 is 16 amino acids. The germline V gene encodes CDR1 SGHTA and CDR2 FQGNSA. The CDR3 reads CASSPDRGIVSDTQYF. Written as DNA, the CDR3 is TGTGCCAGCAGCCCGGACAGGGGGATTGTTTCAGATACGCAGTATTTT.

This clone was seen only once. The chain is built from TRBV9 and TRBJ2-7; D call uncertain. CDR3 length: 14 amino acids. Between the trimmed V and J ends, which lost 1 base and 1 base, there was a span of 9 bases. Germline V gene lookup returns CDR1 SGDLS and CDR2 YYNGEE. Written as DNA, the CDR3 is TGTGCCAGCAGCGTAATAGAGTCTTCCTACGAGCAGTACTTC. Its protein product is CASSVIESSYEQYF.

This clone was detected only once. The chain uses TRBV7-2 and TRBJ1-4; TRBD1 agrees at 7 bases. The V gene end was trimmed by 5 bases and the J gene end by 7 bases; junction bases not matched to a gene: 4. CDR3 length equals 13 residues. CDR1 and CDR2 from the germline V gene are SGHTA and FQGNSA. The CDR3 region is CASSTDRTEKLFF. In DNA form, the CDR3 reads TGTGCCAGCAGCACGGACAGGACTGAAAAACTGTTTTTT.

In the case of this clone: An end of the junction differs from the germline gene, which may be a read error. This chain connects TRBV6-5 to TRBJ2-5, with D possibly called TRBD1 or TRBD2 (6 bases each). This CDR3 is built from 14 residues. From germline, CDR1 is MNHEY and CDR2 SVGAGI. Written as DNA, the CDR3 is TGTGCCAGCAGTCACTCAGGGGAGGCCGAGACCCAGTACTTC. This encodes CASSHSGEAETQYF.

This sequence joins TRBV19 and TRBJ1-6; D unclear. From germline, CDR1 is LNHDA and CDR2 SQIVND (reference sequence). CDR3 length: 16 amino acids. Trimming left V 3 bases short and J 0 bases short, with 9 bases between. CDR3 in amino acids: CASSIERSSYNSPLHF. DNA for the CDR3: TGTGCCAGTAGTATCGAGCGAAGCTCCTATAATTCACCCCTCCACTTT.

The chain carries TRBV16 and TRBJ1-2; D gene uncertain. In germline, CDR1 is KGHSY, CDR2 FQNENV. The V and J ends lost 0 bases and 8 bases respectively, with 10 bases between them. The CDR3 has 13 residues. The CDR3 DNA reads TGTGCCAGCAGCCAATCGATTCAGGAAGGCTACACCTTC. Residues: CASSQSIQEGYTF.

This clone occurred a few times. The rearrangement joins TRBV25-1 to TRBJ2-2; 8 bases align to TRBD2. Looked up from germline, CDR1 is MGHDK and CDR2 is SYGVNS. V lost 2 bases and J lost 6; bases outside the gene matches: 5. The CDR3 length is 15 residues. The CDR3 here is CASSETTSVAGELFF. For the CDR3, the DNA is TGTGCCAGCAGTGAAACGACTAGCGTGGCCGGGGAGCTGTTTTTT.

V usage is TRBV6-5 and J usage is TRBJ1-2; 9 bases are shared with TRBD1. Trimming cost V 6 bases and J 7 bases; bases outside gene matches: 6. There are 13 residues in the CDR3. Germline-derived CDR1 and CDR2 are MNHEY and SVGAGI. The CDR3 DNA follows: TGTGCCAGCAGGGACAGGGGCCGGTCTGGCTACACCTTC. The encoded protein is CASRDRGRSGYTF.

The V and J genes are TRBV5-1 and TRBJ2-3; D possibly corresponds to TRBD1 (5 bases). Germline lookup yields CDR1 SGHRS and CDR2 YFSETQ. This CDR3 region has 14 residues. Trimming removed 6 bases from V and 2 bases from J, with 13 bases in between. CDR3 region: CASTYRQHTDTQYF. Written as DNA, the CDR3 is TGCGCCAGCACCTATCGACAGCACACAGATACGCAGTATTTT.

CDR3 region: CASSPFIVETQYF. The DNA of the CDR3 is TGCGCCAGCAGCCCCTTTATAGTTGAGACCCAGTACTTC. This chain uses TRBV4-1 with TRBJ2-5; no firm D call. Trimming stripped 4 bases from V and 5 bases from J, with 11 bases between. The CDR3 is made up of 13 amino acids. Germline V gene data show CDR1 as MGHRA and CDR2 as YSYEKL.

The chain links TRBV9 to TRBJ1-1; D unclear. Germline values: CDR1 SGDLS, CDR2 YYNGEE. V lost 0 bases and J lost 3, with 12 bases in between. There are 15 residues in the CDR3. The CDR3 DNA follows: TGTGCCAGCAGCGTAGACTTGGTCAGCGACACTGAAGCTTTCTTT. Translating it yields CASSVDLVSDTEAFF.